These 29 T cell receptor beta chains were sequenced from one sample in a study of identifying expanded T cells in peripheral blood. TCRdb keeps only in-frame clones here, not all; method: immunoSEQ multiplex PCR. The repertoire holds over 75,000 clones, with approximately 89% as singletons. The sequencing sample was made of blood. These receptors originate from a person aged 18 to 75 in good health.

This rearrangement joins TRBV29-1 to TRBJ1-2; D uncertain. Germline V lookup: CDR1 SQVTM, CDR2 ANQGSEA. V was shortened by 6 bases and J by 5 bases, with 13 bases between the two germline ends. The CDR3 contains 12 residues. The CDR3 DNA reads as TGCAGCGTCGTCCGGGCCGAGTATGGCTACACCTTC. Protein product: CSVVRAEYGYTF.

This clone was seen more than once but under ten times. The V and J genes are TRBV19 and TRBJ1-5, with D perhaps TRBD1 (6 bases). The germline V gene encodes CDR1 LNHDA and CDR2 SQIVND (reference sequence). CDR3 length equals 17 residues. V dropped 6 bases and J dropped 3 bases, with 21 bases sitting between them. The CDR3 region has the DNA TGTGCCAGTAGCGACCCTCGGGGGCGGCTGGACAATCAGCCCCAGCATTTT. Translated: CASSDPRGRLDNQPQHF.

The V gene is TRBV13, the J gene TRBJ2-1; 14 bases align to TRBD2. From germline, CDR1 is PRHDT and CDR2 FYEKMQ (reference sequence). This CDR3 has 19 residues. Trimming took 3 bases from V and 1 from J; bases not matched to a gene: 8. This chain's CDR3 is CASSFMGTSGSESYNEQFF. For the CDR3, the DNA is TGTGCCAGCAGCTTCATGGGGACTAGCGGGAGCGAGTCCTACAATGAGCAGTTCTTC.

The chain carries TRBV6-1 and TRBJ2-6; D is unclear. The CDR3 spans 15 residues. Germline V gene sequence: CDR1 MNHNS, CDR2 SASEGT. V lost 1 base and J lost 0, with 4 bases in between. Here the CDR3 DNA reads TGTGCCAGCAGTGAAGGAGTCTCTGGGGCCAACGTCCTGACTTTC. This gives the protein CASSEGVSGANVLTF.

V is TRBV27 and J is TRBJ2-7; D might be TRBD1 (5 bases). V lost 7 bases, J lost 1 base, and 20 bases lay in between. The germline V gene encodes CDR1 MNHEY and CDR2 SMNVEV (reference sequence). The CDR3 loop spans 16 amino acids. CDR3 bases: TGTGCCAGCACCTCCCGGTGGGGCCGCCAGTCCTACGAGCAGTACTTC. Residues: CASTSRWGRQSYEQYF.

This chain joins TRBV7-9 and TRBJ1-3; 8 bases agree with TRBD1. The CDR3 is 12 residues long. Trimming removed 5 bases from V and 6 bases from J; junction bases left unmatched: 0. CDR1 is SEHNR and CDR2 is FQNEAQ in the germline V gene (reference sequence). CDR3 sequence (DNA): TGTGCCAGCAGCCAGGGGGCAAACACCATATATTTT. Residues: CASSQGANTIYF.

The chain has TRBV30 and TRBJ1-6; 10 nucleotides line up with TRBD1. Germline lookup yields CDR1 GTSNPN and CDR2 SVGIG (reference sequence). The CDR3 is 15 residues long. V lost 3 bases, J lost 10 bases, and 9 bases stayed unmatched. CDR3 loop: CAWRIPGQGGSPLHF. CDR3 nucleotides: TGTGCCTGGAGGATCCCAGGACAGGGGGGATCACCCCTCCACTTT.

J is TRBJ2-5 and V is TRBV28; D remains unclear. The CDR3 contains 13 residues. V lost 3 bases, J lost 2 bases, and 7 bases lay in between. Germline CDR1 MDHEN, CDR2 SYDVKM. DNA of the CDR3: TGTGCCAGCAGTTTGGGCGGACAAGAGACCCAGTACTTC. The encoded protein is CASSLGGQETQYF.

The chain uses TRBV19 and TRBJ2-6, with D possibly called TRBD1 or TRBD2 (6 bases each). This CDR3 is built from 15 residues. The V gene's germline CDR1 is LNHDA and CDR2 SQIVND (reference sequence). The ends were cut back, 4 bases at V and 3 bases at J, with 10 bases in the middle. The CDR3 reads CASSTGGFGANVLTF. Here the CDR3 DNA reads TGTGCCAGTAGTACCGGGGGCTTTGGGGCCAACGTCCTGACTTTC.

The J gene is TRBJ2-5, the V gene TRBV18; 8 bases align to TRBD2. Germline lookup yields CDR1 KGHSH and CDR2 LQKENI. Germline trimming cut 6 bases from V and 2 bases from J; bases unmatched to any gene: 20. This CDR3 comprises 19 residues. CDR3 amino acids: CASSDLAVVWSGGQETQYF. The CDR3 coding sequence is TGTGCCAGCTCGGACTTAGCAGTGGTTTGGAGCGGGGGACAAGAGACCCAGTACTTC.

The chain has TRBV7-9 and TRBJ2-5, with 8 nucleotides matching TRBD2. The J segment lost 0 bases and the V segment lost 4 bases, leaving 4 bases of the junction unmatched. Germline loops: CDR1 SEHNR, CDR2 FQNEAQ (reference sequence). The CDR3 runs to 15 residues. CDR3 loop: CASSWPGGNQETQYF. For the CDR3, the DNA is TGTGCCAGCAGCTGGCCGGGGGGGAACCAAGAGACCCAGTACTTC.

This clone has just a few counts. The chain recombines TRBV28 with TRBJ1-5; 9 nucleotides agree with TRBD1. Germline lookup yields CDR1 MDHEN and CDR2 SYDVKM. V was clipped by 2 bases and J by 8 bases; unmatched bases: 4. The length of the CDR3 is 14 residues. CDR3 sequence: CASSLPTGGEPQHF. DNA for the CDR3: TGTGCCAGCAGTTTACCGACAGGGGGGGAGCCCCAGCATTTT.

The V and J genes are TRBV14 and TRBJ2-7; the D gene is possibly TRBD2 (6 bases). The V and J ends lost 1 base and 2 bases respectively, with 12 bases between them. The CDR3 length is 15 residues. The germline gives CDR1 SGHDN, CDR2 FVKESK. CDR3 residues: CASSQGRGGTYEQYF. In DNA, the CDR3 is TGTGCCAGCAGCCAAGGCCGGGGCGGGACCTACGAGCAGTACTTC.

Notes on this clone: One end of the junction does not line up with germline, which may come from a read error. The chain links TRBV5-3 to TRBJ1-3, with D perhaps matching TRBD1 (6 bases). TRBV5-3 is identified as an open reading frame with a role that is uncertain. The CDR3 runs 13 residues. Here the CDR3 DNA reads TGTGCCAGCAGCTTGGACAGCCGGCTGACCATATATTTT. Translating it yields CASSLDSRLTIYF.

The CDR3 is CASSEGPASYEQYF. The CDR3 DNA reads as TGTGCCAGCAGTGAAGGGCCAGCCTCCTACGAGCAGTACTTC. V gene TRBV6-1 combines with J gene TRBJ2-5, with no clear D. The DNA end is a closer match to TRBJ2-7, so the J assignment may be wrong. This CDR3 region has 14 residues. Germline CDR1 and CDR2: MNHNS and SASEGT.

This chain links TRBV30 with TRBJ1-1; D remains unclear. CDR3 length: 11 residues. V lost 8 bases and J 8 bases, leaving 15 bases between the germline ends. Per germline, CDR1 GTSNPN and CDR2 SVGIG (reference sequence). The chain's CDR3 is CALHREVEAFF. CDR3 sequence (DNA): TGTGCCCTTCATAGGGAGGTCGAAGCTTTCTTT.

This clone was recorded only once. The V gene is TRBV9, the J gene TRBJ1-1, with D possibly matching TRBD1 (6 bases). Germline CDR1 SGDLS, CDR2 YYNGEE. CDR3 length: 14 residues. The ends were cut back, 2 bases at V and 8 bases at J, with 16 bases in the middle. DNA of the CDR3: TGTGCCAGCAGCGTCGGGGGGCGACAAGGGGAAGCTTTCTTT. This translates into CASSVGGRQGEAFF.

This CDR3 is CASSLVGQKGSTRGNTIYF. The DNA of the CDR3 is TGTGCCAGCAGCTTAGTAGGCCAAAAGGGCAGCACGCGTGGAAACACCATATATTTT. J is TRBJ1-3 and V is TRBV7-8; D is ambiguous. The germline gives CDR1 SGHVS, CDR2 FQNEAQ. Trimming pared 1 base from V and 3 bases from J, leaving 22 bases between. The CDR3 is 19 amino acids.

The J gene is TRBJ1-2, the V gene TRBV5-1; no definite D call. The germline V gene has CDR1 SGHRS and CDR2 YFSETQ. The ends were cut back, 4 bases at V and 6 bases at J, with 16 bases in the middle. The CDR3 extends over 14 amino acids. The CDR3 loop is CASSRTDGFNGYTF. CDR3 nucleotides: TGCGCCAGCAGCCGAACCGACGGCTTTAATGGCTACACCTTC.

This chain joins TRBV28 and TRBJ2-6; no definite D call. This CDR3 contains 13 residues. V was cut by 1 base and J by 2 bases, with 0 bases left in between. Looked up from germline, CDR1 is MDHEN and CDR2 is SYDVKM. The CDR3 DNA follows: TGTGCCAGCAGTTTATCTGGGGCCAACGTCCTGACTTTC. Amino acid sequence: CASSLSGANVLTF.

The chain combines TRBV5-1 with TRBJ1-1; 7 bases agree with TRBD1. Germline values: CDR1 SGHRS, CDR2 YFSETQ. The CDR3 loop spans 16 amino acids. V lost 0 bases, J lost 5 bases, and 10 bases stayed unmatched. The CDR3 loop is CASSLVTGQWQTEAFF. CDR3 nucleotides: TGCGCCAGCAGCTTGGTAACGGGACAGTGGCAAACTGAAGCTTTCTTT.

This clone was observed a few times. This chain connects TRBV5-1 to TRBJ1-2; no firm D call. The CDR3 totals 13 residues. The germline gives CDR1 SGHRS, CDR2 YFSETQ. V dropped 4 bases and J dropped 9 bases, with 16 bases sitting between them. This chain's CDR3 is CASSPGTGISYTF. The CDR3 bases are TGCGCCAGCAGCCCAGGAACCGGAATCAGCTACACCTTC.

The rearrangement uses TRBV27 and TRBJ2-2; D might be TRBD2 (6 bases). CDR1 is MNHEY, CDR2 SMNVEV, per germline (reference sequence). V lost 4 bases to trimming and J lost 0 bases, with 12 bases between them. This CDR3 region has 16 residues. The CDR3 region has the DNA TGTGCCAGCAGTTCGTCTAGCGCAACGAACACCGGGGAGCTGTTTTTT. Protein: CASSSSSATNTGELFF.

This chain's CDR3 is CASYRGRGGELFF. The CDR3 DNA is TGTGCCAGCTACCGGGGGCGAGGCGGGGAGCTGTTTTTT. V and J are TRBV2 and TRBJ2-2; D is perhaps TRBD1 or TRBD2 (6 bases each). This CDR3 is 13 amino acids long. The germline V and J ends were trimmed by 8 bases and 7 bases, with 14 bases remaining between them. Per the germline V gene, CDR1 is SNHLY and CDR2 is FYNNEI.

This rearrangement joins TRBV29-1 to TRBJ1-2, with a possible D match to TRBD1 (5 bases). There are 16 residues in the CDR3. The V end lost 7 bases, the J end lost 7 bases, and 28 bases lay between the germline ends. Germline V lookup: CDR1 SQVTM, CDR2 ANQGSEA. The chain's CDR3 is CSGVEFGTKKAGGYTF. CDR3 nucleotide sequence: TGCAGCGGCGTGGAATTCGGGACGAAGAAGGCAGGTGGCTACACCTTC.

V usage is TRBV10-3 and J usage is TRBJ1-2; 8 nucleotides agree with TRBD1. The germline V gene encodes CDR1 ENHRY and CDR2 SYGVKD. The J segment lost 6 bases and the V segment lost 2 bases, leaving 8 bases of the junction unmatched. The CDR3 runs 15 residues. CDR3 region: CAISEGTGHRDGYTF. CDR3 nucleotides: TGTGCCATCAGTGAGGGGACAGGCCATCGGGATGGCTACACCTTC.

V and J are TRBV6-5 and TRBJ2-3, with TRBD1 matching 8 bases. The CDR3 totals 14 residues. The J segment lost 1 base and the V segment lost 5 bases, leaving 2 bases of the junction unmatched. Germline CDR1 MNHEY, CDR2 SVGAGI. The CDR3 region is CASSVTGGTDTQYF. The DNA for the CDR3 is TGTGCCAGCAGTGTGACAGGGGGCACAGATACGCAGTATTTT.

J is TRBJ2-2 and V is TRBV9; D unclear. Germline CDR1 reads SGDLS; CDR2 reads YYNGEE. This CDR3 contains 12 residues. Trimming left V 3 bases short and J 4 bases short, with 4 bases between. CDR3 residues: CASSAFTGELFF. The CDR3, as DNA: TGTGCCAGCAGCGCGTTCACCGGGGAGCTGTTTTTT.

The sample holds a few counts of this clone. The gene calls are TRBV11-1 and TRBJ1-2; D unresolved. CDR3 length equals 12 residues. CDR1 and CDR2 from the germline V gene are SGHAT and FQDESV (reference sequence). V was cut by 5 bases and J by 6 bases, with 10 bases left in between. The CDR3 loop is CASSLGQNGYTF. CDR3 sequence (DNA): TGTGCCAGCAGCCTCGGCCAAAATGGCTACACCTTC.